Listed below are T cell receptor beta chains from one sample, sequenced in a study of cytomegalovirus exposure and HLA in healthy donors. Repertoires were generated with immunoSEQ multiplex PCR, while TCRdb's copy carries only in-frame clones and drops some. Of about 110,000 clones in the sample, 76% are singletons; the top ten hold 13%. The sequenced sample consisted of PBMCs. These receptors were collected from a man aged 25-45 years in good health and CMV-seropositive. Both conserved end residues are part of each CDR3. D genes are given only for firm matches. For some rows the clone size is stated as once, few or many, or as a class when expanded; others skip it.

V	J	size	D	DNA	CDR3
TRBV6-5	TRBJ2-7	-	TRBD1	TGTGCCAGCAGTGAGACAGGGGACTCCTACGAGCAGTACTTC	CASSETGDSYEQYF
TRBV9	TRBJ2-6	-	-	TGTGCCAGCAGCGTAGCTACGCGGGTTTCTGGGGCCAACGTCCTGACTTTC	CASSVATRVSGANVLTF
TRBV7-2	TRBJ1-4	-	TRBD1	TGTGCCAGCAGCCCAGACAGGGGGAATGAAAAACTGTTTTTT	CASSPDRGNEKLFF
TRBV19	TRBJ1-5	few	-	TGTGCCAGTAGTATCAGGGGCAGCAATCAGCCCCAGCATTTT	CASSIRGSNQPQHF
TRBV7-2	TRBJ2-3	-	-	TGTGCCAGCAGCTTACCTAGCACAGATACGCAGTATTTT	CASSLPSTDTQYF
TRBV10-3	TRBJ2-7	-	TRBD1	TGTGCCATCAGAAACAGGGGAGACGAGCAGTACTTC	CAIRNRGDEQYF
TRBV4-1	TRBJ2-3	-	TRBD2	TGCGCCAGCAGCCATGGAGGGACTAGCGGGGGTCCCCCTAGCACAGATACGCAGTATTTT	CASSHGGTSGGPPSTDTQYF
TRBV6-5	TRBJ2-5	few	TRBD2	TGTGCCAGCAAGACTAGCGGGGAGCAAGAGACCCAGTACTTC	CASKTSGEQETQYF
TRBV4-1	TRBJ2-7	-	TRBD1	TGCGCCAGCAGCCAAGTATGGGGGACAGGGGATTACGAGCAGTACTTC	CASSQVWGTGDYEQYF
TRBV7-2	TRBJ2-3	-	-	TGTGCCAGCAGCTCCGACTACCTTAGCACAGATACGCAGTATTTT	CASSSDYLSTDTQYF
TRBV10-3	TRBJ1-2	few	TRBD1	TGTGCCACCCAGGGGGTGAATGGCTACACCTTC	CATQGVNGYTF
TRBV13	TRBJ1-3	-	-	TGTGCCAGCAGCTTAGGACAGGCTGGCAACACCATATATTTT	CASSLGQAGNTIYF
TRBV28	TRBJ1-6	-	TRBD1	TGTGCCAGCACTCAGACAGGGGAAATTTTTACACCCCTCCACTTT	CASTQTGEIFTPLHF
TRBV6-5	TRBJ1-5	-	-	TGTGCCAGCAGCCCCTCGGGGAATAGCAATCAGCCCCAGCATTTT	CASSPSGNSNQPQHF
TRBV6-5	TRBJ2-1	once	-	TGTGCCAGCCGGGCGGGTTACAATGAGCAGTTCTTC	CASRAGYNEQFF
TRBV5-5	TRBJ2-1	-	-	TGTGCCAGCTCTCAGCTTTGGGGACTCATCTACAATGAGCAGTTCTTC	CASSQLWGLIYNEQFF
TRBV5-1	TRBJ2-1	-	TRBD1	TGCGCCAGCAGCTCCTGGACAGGGGTGGATTCTGAGCAGTTCTTC	CASSSWTGVDSEQFF
TRBV28	TRBJ2-2	-	TRBD1	TGTGCCAGCAGTTTAGCTTTAGGACCCATGTGGACGACAGGGGCAAACACCGGGGAGCTGTTTTTT	CASSLALGPMWTTGANTGELFF
TRBV6-6	TRBJ1-6	-	TRBD1	TGTGCCAGCAGTTACGACAGGGGGCGCAGTTCACCCCTCCACTTT	CASSYDRGRSSPLHF
TRBV19	TRBJ2-1	-	TRBD2	TGTGCCAGTAGTATGAAGACTAGCGGCAACAATGAGCAGTTCTTC	CASSMKTSGNNEQFF
TRBV5-1	TRBJ1-1	few	TRBD1	TGCGCCAGCAGCCCTGGACAGGCCCACACTGAAGCTTTCTTT	CASSPGQAHTEAFF
TRBV27	TRBJ1-5	-	TRBD1	TGTGCCAGCAGGACAGGGGCCAACAATCAGCCCCAGCATTTT	CASRTGANNQPQHF
TRBV21-1	TRBJ2-3	-	-	TGTGCCAGCAGGGAGAAGTATTTT	CASREKYF
TRBV28	TRBJ2-3	-	-	TGTGCCAGCAGTTTCAGACAGTACACAGATACGCAGTATTTT	CASSFRQYTDTQYF
TRBV30	TRBJ2-3	-	TRBD2	TGTGCCTGGAGTGGCCGACTAGCGGTTTCCACAGATACGCAGTATTTT	CAWSGRLAVSTDTQYF
TRBV11-2	TRBJ2-4	-	TRBD1	TGTGCCAGCAGCTTACTCGCCAGGGGGCTGGTGGCCAAAAACATTCAGTACTTC	CASSLLARGLVAKNIQYF
TRBV7-2	TRBJ1-2	-	TRBD1	TGTGCCAGCAGCTCCGACATAGGGACAGGGAATGGCTACACCTTC	CASSSDIGTGNGYTF
TRBV15	TRBJ1-4	-	TRBD1	TGTGCCACCAGCCCCCGGACAGGACCTAATGAAAAACTGTTTTTT	CATSPRTGPNEKLFF
TRBV2	TRBJ2-7	-	TRBD1	TGTGCCAGCAGTTTATGGACAGGGATGAACGAGCAGTACTTC	CASSLWTGMNEQYF
TRBV6-5	TRBJ1-2	few	-	TGTGCCAGCAGTTATGGGCAGGCGAGCTATGGCTACACCTTC	CASSYGQASYGYTF
TRBV2	TRBJ2-6	-	-	TGTGCCAGCAGTGCGGGCTCAGGGCTACGGGCCAACGTCCTGACTTTC	CASSAGSGLRANVLTF
TRBV30	TRBJ2-7	-	TRBD1	TGTGCCTGGAGCTTGACAGGGGTGATGAACGAGCAGTACTTC	CAWSLTGVMNEQYF
TRBV9	TRBJ2-3	-	TRBD2	TGTGCCAGCAGCGTAGGACTAGCGGGGGTGGGTACGCAGTATTTT	CASSVGLAGVGTQYF
TRBV7-9	TRBJ2-5	-	-	TGTGCCAGCAGCCCCGTGAGGGCCCAGTACTTC	CASSPVRAQYF
TRBV7-2	TRBJ1-3	once	TRBD1	TGTGCCAGCAGCTTCCTACAGGGGGGGTACGGAAACACCATATATTTT	CASSFLQGGYGNTIYF
TRBV5-1	TRBJ2-5	-	TRBD2	TGCGCCAGCAGCCCTGGGACTAGCGGAGAGACCCAGTACTTC	CASSPGTSGETQYF
TRBV10-2	TRBJ1-2	-	TRBD1	TGCGCCAGCAGACCCGAGACAGGGACTAACTATGGCTACACCTTC	CASRPETGTNYGYTF
TRBV7-9	TRBJ1-3	-	-	TGTGCCAGCAGTTTCGCCGGGTTGCCCGGAAACACCATATATTTT	CASSFAGLPGNTIYF
TRBV4-1	TRBJ1-1	-	-	TGCGCCAGCAGCCAAGGCGTCGGGGTGAACACTGAAGCTTTCTTT	CASSQGVGVNTEAFF
TRBV5-6	TRBJ1-2	-	-	TGTGCCAGCAGCTACTCCGGGAACTATGGCTACACCTTC	CASSYSGNYGYTF
TRBV27	TRBJ2-7	-	TRBD1	TGTGCCAGCAGTTTGTACAGGGGCTACGAGCAGTACTTC	CASSLYRGYEQYF
TRBV10-3	TRBJ2-1	-	-	TGTGCCATCAGTGAGTCGTTTCAGGGGAAGAATGAGCAGTTCTTC	CAISESFQGKNEQFF
TRBV4-1	TRBJ2-5	-	-	TGCGCCAGCAGCCAAGAGGCCCGGGGGACCCAGTACTTC	CASSQEARGTQYF
TRBV19	TRBJ2-2	-	TRBD2	TGTGCCAGTAGTGTTAGCGGGGGTGGCACCGGGGAGCTGTTTTTT	CASSVSGGGTGELFF
TRBV30	TRBJ1-2	-	TRBD1	TGTGCCTGGAAGGGACAGGGCCTCTATGGCTACACCTTC	CAWKGQGLYGYTF
TRBV7-8	TRBJ2-2	-	-	TGTGCCAGCACCCCGTCAGCGGGCGAGGGCGGGGAGCTGTTTTTT	CASTPSAGEGGELFF
TRBV9	TRBJ2-1	-	-	TGTGCCAGCAGCCCGCGGGCGGACGAACCGCAGTTCTTC	CASSPRADEPQFF
TRBV7-7	TRBJ2-5	-	-	TGTGCCAGCAGCTTAGCGGTTCGGGAGACCCAGTACTTC	CASSLAVRETQYF
TRBV10-3	TRBJ2-3	-	-	TGTGCCATCAGGGGCCGAGGGGGGGTTTCTGATACGCAGTATTTT	CAIRGRGGVSDTQYF
TRBV29-1	TRBJ2-2	-	TRBD1	TGCAGCGCCGGGACAGGGGGGACCGGGGAGCTGTTTTTT	CSAGTGGTGELFF
TRBV4-3	TRBJ1-1	once	TRBD1	TGCGCCAGCAGCCGGGTGGGGGGACAGGGGCCGTCTTCCGCGATGAACACTGAAGCTTTCTTT	CASSRVGGQGPSSAMNTEAFF